This TCR beta chain derives from a study of blood T cell repertoires in COVID-19. At the level of the study: The origin of the acute and convalescent COVID-19 samples was the United States, Italy and Spain. Sources were T cells, B-cell-depleted T cells, or PBMCs; the material itself was cDNA or gDNA.

Authors' data handling: Amplifying reference gene primers gave estimates of nucleated cell counts. Sequenced by immunoSEQ multiplex PCR; TCRdb stores in-frame clones only, minus some. Clone size and the V and J calls come from that table; the DNA yielded D and trimming. The data show about 170,000 clones, with 80% to 90% seen just once and about 14% held by the top ten. This CDR3 is built from 11 residues. Germline values: CDR1 SNHLY, CDR2 FYNNEI. The V end was cut by 5 bases, the J end by 3 bases, with 4 bases between. Concerning this clone itself: The sample contains more than one DNA sequence encoding this CDR3.

The clonotype comes from a woman between 65 and 79 years old with COVID-19, enrolled during active disease. Sequences were obtained from peripheral blood. The chain uses TRBV2 and TRBJ2-5; D unresolved. CDR3 amino acids: CASSLKETQYF. In nucleotides, the CDR3 is TGTGCCAGCAGTCTAAAAGAGACCCAGTACTTC.